This TCR beta chain emerged from a study of Graves' ophthalmopathy and Graves' hyperthyroidism. Study findings and constraints: Blood repertoires reportedly contained most expanded thyroid clonotypes above 0.001 frequency.

Exclusion criteria comprised other autoimmune diseases, uncontrolled infections, pregnancy or lactation in patients. Each diagnosis was determined on the basis of clinical symptoms, serum thyroxine, TRAb, thyroid ultrasound and orbital computed tomography. As concerns this clonotype: What it binds is not known.

Amplification from RNA transcripts yielded the TCR beta CDR3 regions. The workflow started with a first-round RT-PCR run with HTBI primers and then moved on to a second-round multiplex PCR. In TCRdb, the multiplex PCR reads were re-called with MiXCR into one record per CDR3 protein. The repertoire has 560,000 or so distinct CDR3 sequences, under 45% of them found once; the top ten carry about 4%. Trimming at V came to 7 bases and at J to 2 bases, leaving 7 bases not matched to a gene. Germline CDR1 and CDR2: SQVTM and ANQGSEA. The CDR3 is 15 amino acids. The sequenced material came from peripheral blood or thyroid tissue (not recorded which). The chain couples TRBV29-1 to TRBJ1-6, with 8 bases identical to TRBD1. The receptor was isolated from an adult man with Graves' hyperthyroidism. The CDR3 here is CSGDDRGTYNSPLHF. DNA for the CDR3: TGCAGCGGGGACGACAGGGGAACCTATAATTCACCCCTCCACTTT.